Described below is a single TCR beta chain sequence and its context. The antigen is unknown. The record originates from a study of tumor-infiltrating lymphocytes in localized non-small cell lung cancer. Whole-study context: Tumor tissue and non-adjacent uninvolved lung came from each patient.

Sequencing used immunoSEQ multiplex PCR; TCRdb keeps in-frame clones, though not all of them. The sample includes around 15,000 clones, 69% of them seen just once. Points from the study as a whole: T-cell fraction did not differ between immunotypes IM1 and IM2. Not all patients were TCR sequenced, owing to tissue quantity.

The V gene end was trimmed by 4 bases and the J gene end by 4 bases; junction bases not matched to a gene: 9. CDR1 and CDR2 (germline): SGHAT, FQNNGV. The CDR3 spans 15 residues. The sequencing input was lung tumor tissue. This chain links TRBV11-2 with TRBJ2-7; TRBD2 matches 8 bases. The clonotype comes from a human donor with non-small cell lung cancer. The CDR3 DNA sequence: TGTGCCAGCAGCTACTTCAGCGGGAGCGGGTACGAGCAGTACTTC. This sequence encodes CASSYFSGSGYEQYF.